This entry describes one T cell receptor beta chain. What it recognizes is unknown. Expressed TCRB transcripts got sequenced, as all isolated RNA was reverse transcribed. Profiling relied on immunoSEQ multiplex PCR, and the TCRdb table lists in-frame clones only, not all of them. The table includes over 40,000 clones, 66% detected once. Germline trimming cut 6 bases from V and 4 bases from J; bases unmatched to any gene: 3. Germline CDR1 reads LGHNT; CDR2 reads FRNRAP. The CDR3 is 12 amino acids. The data originate from a study of beta chain features in type 1 diabetes. Across the study: Over all samples combined, fewer than 130,000,000 sorted cells were examined. Study-level findings and limits: Relative to healthy donors, patients appeared to have naive, central memory and Treg TCRB repertoires that were more similar. TCRB CDR3 length was moderately but significantly reduced in all four CD4+ subsets of Type 1 diabetes patients. Shorter templates may be favored by PCR, equally so in patients and controls.

What was sequenced was Tregs from blood. This TCR was sampled from a man between 25 and 39 years old with type 1 diabetes. Some clones in this sample may be carry-over from other donors' samples. The chain is built from TRBV12-5 and TRBJ2-7, with TRBD1 matching over 7 bases. DNA for the CDR3: TGTGCTAGTGGAGAACAGGGGTACGAGCAGTACTTC. Protein: CASGEQGYEQYF.